These 26 T cell receptor beta chains came from one sample sequenced in a study of shared clonotypes between healthy human individuals. Libraries were prepared by immunoSEQ multiplex PCR; TCRdb keeps only in-frame clonotypes and omits some of them. This table holds just over 2,000,000 clones, less than 95% found once. Naivety among CD8 cells was defined by CD45RO negativity and positive CCR7 selection, thereby excluding terminally differentiated effector memory CD45RA+ cells. The specimen sequenced was naive CD8+ T cells sorted from blood. These receptors were collected from a man between 18 and 29 years old in good health.

Only one count was recorded for this clone. The chain joins TRBV4-1 to TRBJ2-7, with TRBD1 matching over 9 bases. In germline, CDR1 is MGHRA, CDR2 YSYEKL. The junction had 7 bases not matched to a gene; V was cut back by 2 bases and J by 2 bases. This CDR3 has 16 residues. The CDR3 protein is CASSQTTGTGTYEQYF. The CDR3 DNA follows: TGCGCCAGCAGCCAAACCACCGGGACAGGGACCTACGAGCAGTACTTC.

The genes are TRBV10-2 and TRBJ2-1; D gene ambiguous. The CDR3 loop spans 12 amino acids. Germline V CDR1 and CDR2: WSHSY, SAAADI. Trimming cost V 4 bases and J 4 bases, with 5 bases left between them. This CDR3 is CASSAGYNEQFF. The CDR3, as DNA: TGCGCCAGCAGTGCCGGGTACAATGAGCAGTTCTTC.

The rearrangement joins TRBV4-3 to TRBJ1-4, with D uncertain. Germline CDR1 LGHNA, CDR2 YSLEER. The CDR3 extends over 15 amino acids. V dropped 0 bases and J dropped 7 bases, with 12 bases sitting between them. CDR3 protein: CASSQDGGNGEKLFF. Written as DNA, the CDR3 is TGCGCCAGCAGCCAAGATGGTGGGAATGGTGAAAAACTGTTTTTT.

V and J are TRBV2 and TRBJ2-7; D possibly corresponds to TRBD2 (5 bases). The CDR3 is 13 residues long. V was trimmed by 7 bases and J by 4 bases, leaving 14 bases between them. Per the germline V gene, CDR1 is SNHLY and CDR2 is FYNNEI. CDR3 in DNA: TGTGCCAGCACCTATCCCACGGGATACGAGCAGTACTTC. It codes for CASTYPTGYEQYF. Full variable domain (rest looked up from reference TRBV2 and TRBJ2-7): EPEVTQTPSHQVTQMGQEVILRCVPISNHLYFYWYRQILGQKVEFLVSFYNNEISEKSEIFDDQFSVERPDGSNFTLKIRSTKLEDSAMYFCASTYPTGYEQYFGPGTRLTVT.

CDR3: CASSFRTSYEQYF. CDR3 nucleotides: TGCGCCAGCAGCTTCCGCACTTCCTACGAGCAGTACTTC. The J gene is TRBJ2-7, the V gene TRBV5-1, with D unresolved. This CDR3 is 13 amino acids long. The V end lost 2 bases, the J end lost 1 base, and 7 bases lay between the germline ends. Germline CDR1 reads SGHRS; CDR2 reads YFSETQ.

The CDR3 sequence: CASPRYRQFTYEQYF. The CDR3 DNA sequence: TGTGCCAGCCCACGCTACAGACAGTTTACGTACGAGCAGTACTTC. The chain is built from TRBV18 and TRBJ2-7; a possible D gene is TRBD1 (5 bases). This CDR3 spans 15 amino acids. Trimming took off 8 bases at V and 4 bases at J, with 21 bases between the two ends. Germline V CDR1 and CDR2: KGHSH, LQKENI.

The genes are TRBV11-2 and TRBJ1-1, with a possible D match to TRBD1 (6 bases). Per the germline V gene, CDR1 is SGHAT and CDR2 is FQNNGV. The germline V and J ends were trimmed by 5 bases and 5 bases, with 12 bases remaining between them. The CDR3 spans 13 residues. CDR3 amino acids: CASSEGGGTEAFF. The CDR3 coding sequence is TGTGCCAGCAGCGAGGGGGGAGGAACTGAAGCTTTCTTT.

The V call is TRBV27, the J call TRBJ1-1, with a tentative D call TRBD1 (6 bases). The CDR3 runs to 14 residues. The germline V and J ends were trimmed by 0 bases and 8 bases, with 13 bases remaining between them. Germline assignment: CDR1 MNHEY and CDR2 SMNVEV (reference sequence). Here the CDR3 DNA reads TGTGCCAGCAGTTTATCTTCGGGGGCCGGGGAAGCTTTCTTT. It is translated as CASSLSSGAGEAFF.

This chain links TRBV7-3 with TRBJ2-3; 8 nucleotides match TRBD1. The V and J ends lost 5 bases and 4 bases, in that order; junction bases with no gene match: 14. CDR1 SGHTA and CDR2 FQGTGA come from the germline V gene. This CDR3 has 17 amino acids. As DNA, the CDR3 is TGTGCCAGCAGCCCGATGAAAGGACAGGGAAGGTCAGATACGCAGTATTTT. It is translated as CASSPMKGQGRSDTQYF.

This rearrangement joins TRBV14 to TRBJ2-7; 9 bases line up with TRBD1. This CDR3 comprises 13 residues. Per the germline V gene, CDR1 is SGHDN and CDR2 is FVKESK. V gave up 4 bases and J gave up 5 bases; unmatched junction bases: 3. The CDR3 reads CASSRDRVNEQYF. As DNA, the CDR3 is TGTGCCAGCAGCCGGGACAGGGTAAACGAGCAGTACTTC. The full variable domain, rest sourced from reference TRBV14 and TRBJ2-7, is EAGVTQFPSHSVIEKGQTVTLRCDPISGHDNLYWYRRVMGKEIKFLLHFVKESKQDESGMPNNRFLAERTGGTYSTLKVQPAELEDSGVYFCASSRDRVNEQYFGPGTRLTVT.

CDR3 protein: CASRGGGNYGYTF. The CDR3 bases are TGTGCCAGCAGGGGAGGGGGCAACTATGGCTACACCTTC. This chain links TRBV9 with TRBJ1-2; 7 bases agree with TRBD1. The CDR3 extends over 13 amino acids. The V gene's germline CDR1 is SGDLS and CDR2 YYNGEE. Trimming removed 5 bases from V and 2 bases from J; junction bases left unmatched: 3.

The genes are TRBV5-8 and TRBJ1-3, with D tentatively TRBD1 (6 bases). Trimming cost V 2 bases and J 4 bases, with 10 bases left between them. The length of the CDR3 is 14 residues. Germline CDR1 and CDR2: SGHTS and YDEGEE. CDR3 residues: CASSLQGYGNTIYF. CDR3 DNA: TGTGCCAGCAGCTTACAGGGTTACGGAAACACCATATATTTT.

Comment on this clone: Other DNA sequences in this sample translate to the same CDR3. The V and J genes are TRBV11-2 and TRBJ1-6, with unresolved D. Per the germline V gene, CDR1 is SGHAT and CDR2 is FQNNGV. The CDR3 has 13 amino acids. V was pared by 0 bases and J by 9 bases, with 6 bases between. CDR3 amino acids: CASSLDLGSPLHF. Written as DNA, the CDR3 is TGTGCCAGCAGCTTAGATCTAGGTTCACCCCTCCACTTT.

The chain uses TRBV4-1 and TRBJ2-3; 15 bases align to TRBD2. Germline V lookup: CDR1 MGHRA, CDR2 YSYEKL. Trimming removed 3 bases from V and 2 bases from J; junction bases left unmatched: 3. CDR3 size: 17 residues. The CDR3 is CASSQWTSGGATDTQYF. Written as DNA, the CDR3 is TGCGCCAGCAGCCAGTGGACTAGCGGGGGGGCCACAGATACGCAGTATTTT.

The V gene is TRBV4-1, the J gene TRBJ2-7; 9 nucleotides line up with TRBD1. Trimming removed 2 bases from V and 5 bases from J; junction bases left unmatched: 7. Per germline, CDR1 MGHRA and CDR2 YSYEKL. The CDR3 loop spans 15 amino acids. Here the CDR3 reads CASSQLGQGLDEQYF. Written as DNA, the CDR3 is TGCGCCAGCAGCCAACTTGGACAGGGGCTCGACGAGCAGTACTTC.

The V call is TRBV11-1, the J call TRBJ2-7; unclear D gene. The V gene lost 2 bases and the J gene lost 4 bases, with 6 bases spanning the gap. Germline CDR1 and CDR2: SGHAT and FQDESV (reference sequence). The CDR3 has 12 residues. The CDR3 DNA sequence: TGTGCCAGCAGCTTAAGAGGTTACGAGCAGTACTTC. Protein: CASSLRGYEQYF.

This chain joins TRBV25-1 and TRBJ2-5; D remains unclear. The DNA end is a closer match to TRBJ2-7, so the J assignment may be wrong. Looked up from germline, CDR1 is MGHDK and CDR2 is SYGVNS. The CDR3 sequence is 15 residues long. CDR3 sequence reads: CASSEGWRMGYEQYF. The CDR3 nucleotides are TGTGCCAGCAGTGAGGGCTGGCGGATGGGATACGAGCAGTACTTC.

This clone was recorded only once. The V gene is TRBV27, the J gene TRBJ2-1; D is undetermined. Germline-derived CDR1 and CDR2 are MNHEY and SMNVEV (reference sequence). V was pared by 6 bases and J by 4 bases, with 7 bases between. The CDR3 length is 12 residues. Written as DNA, the CDR3 is TGTGCCAGCAGATCCAAATACAATGAGCAGTTCTTC. Encoded protein: CASRSKYNEQFF.

The chain is built from TRBV9 and TRBJ2-7; TRBD2 is a possible D gene (5 bases). The CDR3 has 14 residues. Germline values: CDR1 SGDLS, CDR2 YYNGEE. Between the trimmed V and J ends, which lost 3 bases and 5 bases, there was a span of 15 bases. CDR3 nucleotide sequence: TGTGCCAGCAGCGCGATGGACTCAGCCCACGAGCAGTACTTC. The encoded protein is CASSAMDSAHEQYF.

The rearrangement uses TRBV19 and TRBJ2-1, with TRBD2 identical over 8 bases. The CDR3 contains 14 residues. The J segment lost 7 bases and the V segment lost 3 bases, leaving 5 bases of the junction unmatched. The germline CDR1 and CDR2 sequences are LNHDA and SQIVND (reference sequence). The CDR3 region is CASSIVTSVNEQFF. CDR3 sequence (DNA): TGTGCCAGTAGTATCGTGACTAGCGTAAATGAGCAGTTCTTC.

This chain links TRBV30 with TRBJ2-5, with D possibly matching TRBD1 (5 bases). Germline V gives CDR1 GTSNPN, CDR2 SVGIG (reference sequence). The CDR3 length is 15 residues. Trimming left V 3 bases short and J 5 bases short, with 19 bases between. The CDR3 region has the DNA TGTGCCTGGAGCCTTTCCCCAGGGTTGGGGGAGACCCAGTACTTC. It encodes CAWSLSPGLGETQYF.

The V and J genes are TRBV4-1 and TRBJ1-3, with 7 bases aligning to TRBD1. The J segment lost 1 base and the V segment lost 1 base, leaving 1 base of the junction unmatched. CDR1 and CDR2 from the germline V gene are MGHRA and YSYEKL. The CDR3 runs to 15 residues. The CDR3 here is CASSQATGSGNTIYF. In DNA form, the CDR3 reads TGCGCCAGCAGCCAAGCGACAGGGTCTGGAAACACCATATATTTT.

This clone was picked up one time. The identical CDR3 is also encoded by other nucleotide sequences in the sample. The J gene is TRBJ2-3, the V gene TRBV27; D ambiguous. Trimming took off 2 bases at V and 1 base at J, with 7 bases between the two ends. CDR3 length: 14 residues. Germline V gene lookup returns CDR1 MNHEY and CDR2 SMNVEV (reference sequence). In nucleotides, the CDR3 is TGTGCCAGCAGTTTAACGAGTCGCACAGATACGCAGTATTTT. Protein sequence: CASSLTSRTDTQYF.

V usage is TRBV4-1 and J usage is TRBJ2-5; 8 bases are shared with TRBD1. V lost 0 bases, J lost 4 bases, and 10 bases stayed unmatched. Looked up from germline, CDR1 is MGHRA and CDR2 is YSYEKL. The CDR3 loop spans 17 amino acids. The chain's CDR3 is CASSQDLGGQGRETQYF. The CDR3 region has the DNA TGCGCCAGCAGCCAAGATCTCGGAGGACAGGGAAGAGAGACCCAGTACTTC.

This chain links TRBV11-2 with TRBJ2-7, with 7 bases matching TRBD1. CDR3 length: 15 residues. The ends lost 0 bases at V and 3 bases at J; junction bases unmatched: 5. The germline gives CDR1 SGHAT, CDR2 FQNNGV. The CDR3 nucleotides are TGTGCCAGCAGCTTAGATTTATGGGACAGCTACGAGCAGTACTTC. The encoded protein is CASSLDLWDSYEQYF.

CDR3 sequence: CASSIRGREPQHF. As DNA, the CDR3 is TGTGCCAGTAGTATCAGGGGACGGGAGCCCCAGCATTTT. V gene TRBV19 combines with J gene TRBJ1-5, with a tentative D call TRBD1 (6 bases). Germline CDR1 and CDR2: LNHDA and SQIVND (reference sequence). This CDR3 comprises 13 residues. V lost 3 bases to trimming and J lost 8 bases, with 11 bases between them. The variable domain in full, with the rest retrieved from reference TRBV19 and TRBJ1-5, is DGGITQSPKYLFRKEGQNVTLSCEQNLNHDAMYWYRQDPGQGLRLIYYSQIVNDFQKGDIAEGYSVSREKKESFPLTVTSAQKNPTAFYLCASSIRGREPQHFGDGTRLSIL.